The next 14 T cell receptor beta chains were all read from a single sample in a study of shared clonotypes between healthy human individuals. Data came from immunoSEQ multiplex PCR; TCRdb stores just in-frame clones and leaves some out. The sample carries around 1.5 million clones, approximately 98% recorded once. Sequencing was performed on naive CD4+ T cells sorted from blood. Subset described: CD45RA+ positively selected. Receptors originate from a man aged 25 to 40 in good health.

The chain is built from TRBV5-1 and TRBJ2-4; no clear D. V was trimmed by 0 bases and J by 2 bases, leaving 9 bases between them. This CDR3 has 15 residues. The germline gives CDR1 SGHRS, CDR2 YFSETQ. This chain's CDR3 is CASSLVGDPKNIQYF. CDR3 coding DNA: TGCGCCAGCAGCTTGGTGGGTGATCCCAAAAACATTCAGTACTTC.

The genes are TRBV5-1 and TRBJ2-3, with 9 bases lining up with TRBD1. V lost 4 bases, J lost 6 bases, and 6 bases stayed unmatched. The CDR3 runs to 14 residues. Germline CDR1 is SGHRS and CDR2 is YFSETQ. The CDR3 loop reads CASSAGTGHDTQYF. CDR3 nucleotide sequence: TGCGCCAGCAGCGCCGGGACAGGGCACGATACGCAGTATTTT.

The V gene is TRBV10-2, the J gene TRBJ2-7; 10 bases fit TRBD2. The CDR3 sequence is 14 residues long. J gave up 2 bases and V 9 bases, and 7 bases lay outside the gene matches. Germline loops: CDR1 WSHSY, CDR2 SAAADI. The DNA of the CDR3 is TGCGCCAGTAGAGCGGGAGGGCTACCCTACGAGCAGTACTTC. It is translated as CASRAGGLPYEQYF.

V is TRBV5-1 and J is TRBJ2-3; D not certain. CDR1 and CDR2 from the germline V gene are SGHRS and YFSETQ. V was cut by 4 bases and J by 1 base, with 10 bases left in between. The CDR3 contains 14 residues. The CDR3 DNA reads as TGCGCCAGCAGCGAGGAGTATGGCACAGATACGCAGTATTTT. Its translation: CASSEEYGTDTQYF. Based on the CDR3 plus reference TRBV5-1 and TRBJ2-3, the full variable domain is KAGVTQTPRYLIKTRGQQVTLSCSPISGHRSVSWYQQTPGQGLQFLFEYFSETQRNKGNFPGRFSGRQFSNSRSEMNVSTLELGDSALYLCASSEEYGTDTQYFGPGTRLTVL.

The CDR3 DNA follows: TGTGCCAGCAGCTCGACTAGCGGGAGACACTACAATGAGCAGTTCTTC. It specifies CASSSTSGRHYNEQFF. The gene calls are TRBV9 and TRBJ2-1, with 12 positions matching TRBD2. Germline V lookup: CDR1 SGDLS, CDR2 YYNGEE. This CDR3 comprises 16 residues. Germline trimming cut 4 bases from V and 3 bases from J; bases unmatched to any gene: 5.

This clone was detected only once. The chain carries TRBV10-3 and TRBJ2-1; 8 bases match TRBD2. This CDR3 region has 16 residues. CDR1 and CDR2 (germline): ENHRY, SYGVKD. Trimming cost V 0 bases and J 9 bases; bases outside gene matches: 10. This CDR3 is CAISESGTSLMGEQFF. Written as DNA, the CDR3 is TGTGCCATCAGTGAGTCGGGGACTAGTTTAATGGGTGAGCAGTTCTTC.

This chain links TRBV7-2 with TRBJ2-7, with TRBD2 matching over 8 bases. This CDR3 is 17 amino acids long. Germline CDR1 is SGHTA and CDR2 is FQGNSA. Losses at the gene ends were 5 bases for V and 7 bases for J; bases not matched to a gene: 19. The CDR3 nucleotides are TGTGCCAGCAGCCCAAGGCCAGGGTTATCCGGGAGGGGGGAGCAGTACTTC. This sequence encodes CASSPRPGLSGRGEQYF.

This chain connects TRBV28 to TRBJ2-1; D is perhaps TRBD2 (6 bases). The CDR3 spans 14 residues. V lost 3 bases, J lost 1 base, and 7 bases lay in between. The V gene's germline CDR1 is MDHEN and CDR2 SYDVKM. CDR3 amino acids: CASSFGLSYNEQFF. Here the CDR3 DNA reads TGTGCCAGCAGTTTTGGACTATCCTACAATGAGCAGTTCTTC.

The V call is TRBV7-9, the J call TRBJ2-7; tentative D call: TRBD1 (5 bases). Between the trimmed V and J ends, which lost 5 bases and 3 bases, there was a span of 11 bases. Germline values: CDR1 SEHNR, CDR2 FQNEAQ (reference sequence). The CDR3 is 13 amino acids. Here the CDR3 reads CASSDGHNYEQYF. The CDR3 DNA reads TGTGCCAGCAGCGACGGACACAACTACGAGCAGTACTTC.

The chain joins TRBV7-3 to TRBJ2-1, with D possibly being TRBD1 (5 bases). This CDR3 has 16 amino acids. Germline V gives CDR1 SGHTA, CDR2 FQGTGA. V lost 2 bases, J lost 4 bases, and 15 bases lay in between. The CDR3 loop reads CASSLSGAAAYNEQFF. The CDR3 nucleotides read TGTGCCAGCAGCTTATCTGGGGCGGCCGCTTACAATGAGCAGTTCTTC. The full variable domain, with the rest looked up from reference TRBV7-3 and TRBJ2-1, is GAGVSQTPSNKVTEKGKYVELRCDPISGHTALYWYRQSLGQGPEFLIYFQGTGAADDSGLPNDRFFAVRPEGSVSTLKIQRTERGDSAVYLCASSLSGAAAYNEQFFGPGTRLTVL.

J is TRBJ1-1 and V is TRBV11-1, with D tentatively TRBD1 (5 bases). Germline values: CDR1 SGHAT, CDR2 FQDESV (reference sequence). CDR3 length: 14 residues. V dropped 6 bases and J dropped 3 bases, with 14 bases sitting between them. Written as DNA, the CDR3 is TGTGCCAGCAGTCCCGGACAAAGAGACACTGAAGCTTTCTTT. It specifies CASSPGQRDTEAFF.

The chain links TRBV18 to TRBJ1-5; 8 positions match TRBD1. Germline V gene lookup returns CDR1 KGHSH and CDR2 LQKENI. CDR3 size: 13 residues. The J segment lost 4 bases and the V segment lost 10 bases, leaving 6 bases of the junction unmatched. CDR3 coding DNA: TGTGCCACCAAACAGGGGGGAAATCAGCCCCAGCATTTT. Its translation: CATKQGGNQPQHF.

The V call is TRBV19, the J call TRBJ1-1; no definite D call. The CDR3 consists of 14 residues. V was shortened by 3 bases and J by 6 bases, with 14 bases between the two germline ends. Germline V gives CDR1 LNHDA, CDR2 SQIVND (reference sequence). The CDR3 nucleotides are TGTGCCAGTAGTATTAGGGCGGTTTGGGCTGAAGCTTTCTTT. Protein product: CASSIRAVWAEAFF.

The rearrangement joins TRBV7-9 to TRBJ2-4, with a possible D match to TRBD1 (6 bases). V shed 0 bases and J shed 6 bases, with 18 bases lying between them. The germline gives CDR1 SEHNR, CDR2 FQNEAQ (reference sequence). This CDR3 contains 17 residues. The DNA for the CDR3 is TGTGCCAGCAGCTTAGCGCGGCCAGGGGTGGATGGAAACATTCAGTACTTC. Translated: CASSLARPGVDGNIQYF. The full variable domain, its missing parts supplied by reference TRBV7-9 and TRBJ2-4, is DTGVSQNPRHKITKRGQNVTFRCDPISEHNRLYWYRQTLGQGPEFLTYFQNEAQLEKSRLLSDRFSAERPKGSFSTLEIQRTEQGDSAMYLCASSLARPGVDGNIQYFGAGTRLSVL.